This T cell receptor beta chain was profiled in a study of T cell changes during pregnancy in multiple sclerosis. Per the germline V gene, CDR1 is LNHDA and CDR2 is SQIVND (reference sequence). The CDR3 covers 15 residues. Trimming at V came to 7 bases and at J to 5 bases, leaving 12 bases not matched to a gene. TCRdb's copy holds only in-frame clones and misses some; the assay was immunoSEQ multiplex PCR. The profile shows more than 35,000 clones, around 90% of them singletons. This material consisted of CD4+ T cells from peripheral blood mononuclear cells, taken in the second trimester of pregnancy. This rearrangement joins TRBV19 to TRBJ2-5, with 8 bases aligning to TRBD2. This sequence was found in a female donor with multiple sclerosis, enrolled in a pregnancy study. CDR3 nucleotides: TGTGCCAGTAACGGGAGGGCCGCCGGGTCGGAGACCCAGTACTTC. As protein: CASNGRAAGSETQYF.